Listed here are 29 T cell receptor beta chains from one sample, sequenced in a study of T cells after yellow fever vaccination. Each CDR3 protein gets one entry after TCRdb re-called the 5' RACE reads with MiXCR. Of 550,000 to 750,000 distinct CDR3 sequences listed, about 13% were seen once; the top ten hold roughly an eighth. The specimen was PBMCs, collected on the day of the yellow fever booster vaccination. These TCRs come from a man aged 25-40 years who received the YFV17D yellow fever vaccine.

This chain links TRBV20-1 with TRBJ2-7, with D unresolved. Germline assignment: CDR1 DFQATT and CDR2 SNEGSKA (reference sequence). V gave up 2 bases and J gave up 3 bases, with 11 bases separating them. This CDR3 has 13 amino acids. DNA of the CDR3: TGCAGTGCTAGAAAGCCATTGGTCTACGAGCAGTACTTC. It translates to CSARKPLVYEQYF.

This clonotype was counted a few times. V usage is TRBV7-9 and J usage is TRBJ1-3; unclear D gene. The CDR3 spans 15 residues. Germline loops: CDR1 SEHNR, CDR2 FQNEAQ (reference sequence). V lost 5 bases and J lost 0, with 11 bases in between. The CDR3 DNA sequence: TGTGCCAGCAGCCTAGATCGAGTCTCTGGAAACACCATATATTTT. Protein product: CASSLDRVSGNTIYF.

V usage is TRBV7-2 and J usage is TRBJ2-7; tentatively, D is TRBD1 or TRBD2 (5 bases each). With 1 base removed from V and 5 bases from J, the gap between germline ends came to 15 bases. The CDR3 spans 15 residues. Looked up from germline, CDR1 is SGHTA and CDR2 is FQGNSA. CDR3 protein: CASSLVTGRLDEQYF. DNA of the CDR3: TGTGCCAGCAGCTTAGTTACGGGGCGACTGGACGAGCAGTACTTC.

This clonotype was counted a few times. The chain has TRBV24-1 and TRBJ2-6, with D possibly being TRBD1 (5 bases). The V end was cut by 9 bases, the J end by 2 bases, with 16 bases between. The CDR3 loop spans 16 amino acids. Germline CDR1 reads KGHDR; CDR2 reads SFDVKD. CDR3 in amino acids: CATSQGPSTGANVLTF. The CDR3 DNA sequence: TGTGCCACCTCGCAGGGTCCTTCAACTGGGGCCAACGTCCTGACTTTC.

The CDR3 protein is CATGEGTDTQYF. CDR3 DNA sequence: TGCGCCACCGGGGAGGGCACAGATACGCAGTATTTT. The chain couples TRBV23-1 to TRBJ2-3, with D perhaps TRBD2 (6 bases). TRBV23-1 is an ORF; its function is uncertain. V was clipped by 10 bases and J by 1 base, with 9 bases between them. The CDR3 extends over 12 amino acids.

This clonotype was recorded a few times. This chain uses TRBV3-1 with TRBJ2-5; D call uncertain. The V end lost 1 base, the J end lost 5 bases, and 14 bases lay between the germline ends. This CDR3 has 15 residues. Germline V gives CDR1 LGHDT, CDR2 YNNKEL (reference sequence). DNA of the CDR3: TGTGCCAGCAGCCAAGGTTTAACGGAAGGGGAGACCCAGTACTTC. Translation gives CASSQGLTEGETQYF.

This clonotype was detected ten times or more. This chain joins TRBV5-1 and TRBJ2-1; D could derive from TRBD1 or TRBD2 (5 bases each). Germline loops: CDR1 SGHRS, CDR2 YFSETQ. V lost 0 bases and J 6 bases, leaving 13 bases between the germline ends. The CDR3 has 15 residues. CDR3 sequence reads: CASSLVQGRGNEQFF. In DNA form, the CDR3 reads TGCGCCAGCAGCTTGGTCCAGGGCCGGGGCAATGAGCAGTTCTTC.

This chain links TRBV5-5 with TRBJ2-7; 8 bases agree with TRBD1. V dropped 8 bases and J dropped 4; count of bases not matched to a gene: 14. Germline loops: CDR1 SGHKS, CDR2 YYEKEE (reference sequence). The CDR3 covers 15 residues. The CDR3 sequence: CASYTGGSRLYEQYF. CDR3 nucleotides: TGTGCCAGTTACACAGGGGGAAGCCGCTTATACGAGCAGTACTTC.

This clonotype was observed a few times. V and J are TRBV4-2 and TRBJ1-1, with D tentatively TRBD1 (6 bases). CDR3 size: 14 residues. Trimming removed 5 bases from V and 4 bases from J, with 14 bases in between. CDR1 is LGHNA, CDR2 YNFKEQ, per germline. The CDR3: CASSSYRVGTEAFF. The CDR3, as DNA: TGTGCCAGCAGCTCCTACAGGGTCGGCACTGAAGCTTTCTTT.

This sequence joins TRBV20-1 and TRBJ1-1; D is undetermined. CDR3 length equals 14 residues. Trimming removed 3 bases at V and 1 base at J, with 12 bases between. Germline V gene sequence: CDR1 DFQATT, CDR2 SNEGSKA (reference sequence). The CDR3 nucleotides read TGCAGTGCTAGCCTAAGGCTGGGGAACACTGAAGCTTTCTTT. This codes for CSASLRLGNTEAFF.

There are a few counts of this clonotype. The genes are TRBV7-2 and TRBJ2-1; D may be TRBD2 (5 bases). The CDR3 length is 14 residues. Between the trimmed V and J ends, which lost 1 base and 8 bases, there was a span of 12 bases. Germline V CDR1 and CDR2: SGHTA, FQGNSA. The CDR3 bases are TGTGCCAGCAGCTTAGTCTTTGAGGGCGATGAGCAGTTCTTC. Its translation: CASSLVFEGDEQFF.

CDR3 nucleotide sequence: TGCAGTTGCCGCTCTCCCCCCCGGGACTCCCCCCACTATACGCAGTATTTT. Its translation: CSCRSPPRDSPHYTQYF. The chain is built from TRBV20-1 and TRBJ2-3; a possible D gene is TRBD2 (6 bases). CDR1 is DFQATT, CDR2 SNEGSKA, per germline (reference sequence). V was clipped by 8 bases and J by 7 bases, with 31 bases between them. The CDR3 loop spans 17 amino acids.

V is TRBV6-2 or TRBV6-3 and J is TRBJ1-5; D possibly corresponds to TRBD1 (6 bases). The germline gives CDR1 MNHEY, CDR2 SVGEGT. With 7 bases removed from V and 0 bases from J, the gap between germline ends came to 16 bases. The CDR3 extends over 16 amino acids. The CDR3 bases are TGTGCCAGCAAGGGGGACGGATCCTCTAGCAATCAGCCCCAGCATTTT. Its protein product is CASKGDGSSSNQPQHF.

V and J are TRBV7-3 and TRBJ1-4; 9 bases agree with TRBD1. The CDR3 is 13 amino acids. Per germline, CDR1 SGHTA and CDR2 FQGTGA. The ends lost 8 bases at V and 5 bases at J; junction bases unmatched: 3. In DNA, the CDR3 is TGTGCCAGCGACAGGGGGAAGAATGAAAAACTGTTTTTT. The encoded protein is CASDRGKNEKLFF.

This chain uses TRBV20-1 with TRBJ2-3; D might be TRBD1 or TRBD2, each matching 5 bases. The germline V and J ends were trimmed by 5 bases and 5 bases, with 23 bases remaining between them. This CDR3 region has 16 residues. Germline CDR1 DFQATT, CDR2 SNEGSKA (reference sequence). CDR3 in DNA: TGCAGTGCTTCCTTTCGGGGCAGGGCAACAGAAGATACGCAGTATTTT. Protein product: CSASFRGRATEDTQYF.

The chain couples TRBV14 to TRBJ2-5; TRBD2 matches at 11 bases. Germline-derived CDR1 and CDR2 are SGHDN and FVKESK. With 3 bases clipped from V and 2 bases from J, the junction kept 20 bases outside the gene matches. The CDR3 is 21 amino acids. As DNA, the CDR3 is TGTGCCAGCAGCCACGGAGGACTAGCGGGCCAGGCGAAGAAAGTACAAGAGACCCAGTACTTC. Translating it yields CASSHGGLAGQAKKVQETQYF.

Comment on this clonotype: One end of the junction is discordant with germline, which a read error may explain. The V call is TRBV28, the J call TRBJ2-1; D not certain. CDR3 length equals 12 residues. Looked up from germline, CDR1 is MDHEN and CDR2 is SYDVKM. CDR3 residues: CASSIPWNEQLF. CDR3 DNA: TGTGCCAGCAGCATTCCTTGGAATGAGCAGCTCTTC.

This clonotype has a handful of counts. The rearrangement links TRBV7-2 to TRBJ2-7; unclear D gene. Germline V gives CDR1 SGHTA, CDR2 FQGNSA. The CDR3 spans 16 residues. Trimming stripped 3 bases from V and 4 bases from J, with 19 bases between. The CDR3, as DNA: TGTGCCAGCAGCTTTAGCAAATCGGGTTCGTTATACGAGCAGTACTTC. Amino acids: CASSFSKSGSLYEQYF.

On this clonotype: A read error is possible here, since a much larger clone lies one base away. The genes are TRBV20-1 and TRBJ2-2; possibly TRBD1 or TRBD2 for D (5 bases each). The CDR3 covers 12 residues. Germline CDR1 and CDR2: DFQATT and SNEGSKA (reference sequence). The CDR3 sequence: CSASQGAGELIF. CDR3 DNA sequence: TGCAGTGCTAGTCAAGGGGCCGGGGAGCTGATTTTT.

This clonotype was observed a handful of times. This chain uses TRBV5-4 with TRBJ2-3; no firm D call. The ends were cut back, 4 bases at V and 2 bases at J, with 11 bases in the middle. Germline V lookup: CDR1 SGHNT, CDR2 YYREEE (reference sequence). This CDR3 has 14 residues. CDR3 protein: CASSGPRPTDTQYF. The CDR3 DNA reads as TGTGCCAGCAGCGGCCCGCGCCCCACAGATACGCAGTATTTT.

There are a few counts of this clonotype. V and J are TRBV29-1 and TRBJ2-5; no definite D call. CDR1 is SQVTM, CDR2 ANQGSEA, per germline. The CDR3 has 14 amino acids. V lost 7 bases and J 5 bases, leaving 20 bases between the germline ends. The CDR3 DNA reads TGCAGCGCAGGCCATTTTGGGGTATCGGAGACCCAGTACTTC. Its translation: CSAGHFGVSETQYF.

This clonotype was seen a few times. The chain combines TRBV28 with TRBJ2-1; perhaps TRBD2 as D (6 bases). In germline, CDR1 is MDHEN, CDR2 SYDVKM. V was shortened by 1 base and J by 1 base, with 14 bases between the two germline ends. The CDR3 consists of 17 residues. For the CDR3, the DNA is TGTGCCAGCAGTTTATTTGGAGGGGTCCCGTCCTACAATGAGCAGTTCTTC. Its protein is CASSLFGGVPSYNEQFF.

In its sample, this clonotype was seen many times. V is TRBV20-1 and J is TRBJ2-2; the D gene is possibly TRBD1 (6 bases). V lost 3 bases and J lost 3, with 11 bases in between. This CDR3 comprises 14 residues. Germline V CDR1 and CDR2: DFQATT, SNEGSKA (reference sequence). This CDR3 is CSASQGSHTGELFF. CDR3 DNA sequence: TGCAGTGCTAGCCAGGGGTCACACACCGGGGAGCTGTTTTTT.

The V call is TRBV2, the J call TRBJ2-2; 8 nucleotides align to TRBD2. In germline, CDR1 is SNHLY, CDR2 FYNNEI. Trimming cost V 7 bases and J 5 bases; bases outside gene matches: 18. This CDR3 is 18 amino acids long. CDR3 in DNA: TGTGCCAGCATGTGGGCCCTTACGGGAGGGCCCGAAACCGGGGAGCTGTTTTTT. Amino acids: CASMWALTGGPETGELFF. Together with reference TRBV2 and TRBJ2-2, the CDR3 gives the full variable domain: EPEVTQTPSHQVTQMGQEVILRCVPISNHLYFYWYRQILGQKVEFLVSFYNNEISEKSEIFDDQFSVERPDGSNFTLKIRSTKLEDSAMYFCASMWALTGGPETGELFFGEGSRLTVL.

The chain is built from TRBV5-1 and TRBJ2-5; D is unclear. Germline CDR1 reads SGHRS; CDR2 reads YFSETQ. V lost 8 bases to trimming and J lost 5 bases, with 13 bases between them. The CDR3 covers 12 residues. CDR3 sequence: CASRESLETQYF. CDR3 bases: TGCGCCAGTCGTGAGTCTTTGGAGACCCAGTACTTC.

J is TRBJ2-7 and V is TRBV4-3; tentative D call: TRBD2 (6 bases). V gave up 1 base and J gave up 3 bases, with 16 bases separating them. The germline V gene encodes CDR1 LGHNA and CDR2 YSLEER. This CDR3 has 16 amino acids. CDR3 region: CASSQGASQGLYEQYF. The CDR3 DNA follows: TGCGCCAGCAGCCAAGGAGCTAGCCAGGGACTCTACGAGCAGTACTTC.

This clonotype was observed a handful of times. The junction shows a germline mismatch at one end, possibly a read error. The J gene is TRBJ2-7, the V gene TRBV12-3 or TRBV12-4, with 10 bases identical to TRBD1. The CDR3 has 11 residues. CDR3 coding DNA: TGTGCCAGCAGTTTAAGGGGACAGGGGACTTTC. This codes for CASSLRGQGTF.

CDR3 sequence (DNA): TGCAGTGCCACGGCTAGCGGGAGTGGGGCCAAAAACATTCAGTACTTC. Encoded protein: CSATASGSGAKNIQYF. This sequence joins TRBV20-1 and TRBJ2-4, with 10 bases fitting TRBD2. V shed 6 bases and J 1 base; nucleotides not matched to a gene: 9. CDR3 length: 16 amino acids. Germline lookup yields CDR1 DFQATT and CDR2 SNEGSKA (reference sequence).

As for this clonotype: One end of the junction is discordant with germline, which a read error may explain. CDR3 DNA sequence: TGTGCCAGCAGTTACCCCAATTCATCCCTCCACTTT. Its translation is CASSYPNSSLHF. The chain has TRBV6-5 and TRBJ1-6; D not resolved. Per germline, CDR1 MNHEY and CDR2 SVGAGI. This CDR3 has 12 residues.